This T cell receptor (beta chain) was sequenced during a study of cytomegalovirus exposure and HLA in healthy donors. Overall study findings and caveats: The listing of roughly 160 TCR beta chains classed them as cytomegalovirus-associated. In presence/absence analyses, roughly uniform sequencing depth across donors was assumed.

Sampled while nominally healthy, donors likely had unrecorded immune exposures. With 60 Vbeta and 13 Jbeta primers, the PCR was carried out. TCRdb keeps only in-frame clones here, not all; method: immunoSEQ multiplex PCR. Counted here are 130,000 to 150,000 clones, 65% to 75% occurring once; the ten biggest clones make up about 4.5%. The germline V gene has CDR1 MDHEN and CDR2 SYDVKM. The CDR3 contains 16 residues. With V trimmed by 5 bases and J by 7 bases, 10 bases remained unmatched. As to this clone: Its cognate antigen is unknown.

The chain couples TRBV28 to TRBJ2-1; TRBD1 agrees at 11 bases. The sequenced material came from PBMCs. This clonotype was obtained from a man in his fifties or sixties in good health and CMV-seronegative. CDR3 amino acids: CASSPTDRGPWNEQFF. CDR3 nucleotide sequence: TGTGCCAGCAGTCCCACGGACAGGGGGCCCTGGAATGAGCAGTTCTTC.